This T cell receptor beta chain is drawn from a study of blood T cell repertoires in COVID-19. V was shortened by 7 bases and J by 3 bases, with 12 bases between the two germline ends. This CDR3 contains 13 residues. The germline V gene encodes CDR1 LNHDA and CDR2 SQIVND (reference sequence). Assay used: immunoSEQ multiplex PCR; TCRdb lists only in-frame clones, some missing. This sample yields around 340,000 clones, of which roughly nine tenths are seen a single time; roughly 4% belongs to the top ten. The rearrangement uses TRBV19 and TRBJ1-2; tentatively, D is TRBD1 (5 bases). This receptor was obtained from a woman aged 55-70 years with COVID-19, enrolled during active disease. What was sequenced was peripheral blood. The CDR3 DNA reads as TGTGCCAGTACGGAGACAGTGTACTATGGCTACACCTTC. Protein product: CASTETVYYGYTF. The entire variable domain, with the rest obtained from reference TRBV19 and TRBJ1-2, is as follows: DGGITQSPKYLFRKEGQNVTLSCEQNLNHDAMYWYRQDPGQGLRLIYYSQIVNDFQKGDIAEGYSVSREKKESFPLTVTSAQKNPTAFYLCASTETVYYGYTFGSGTRLTVV.